This passage covers 21 T cell receptor beta chains from one sample sequenced in a study of T cells in Graves' hyperthyroidism and ophthalmopathy. Authors of the study amplified TCR beta CDR3 regions from RNA transcripts. First-round RT-PCR targeting the TCR CDR3 was performed with the HTBI primer set. TCRdb re-called the multiplex PCR reads through MiXCR, storing one row per CDR3 protein. The sample consists of approximately 600,000 distinct CDR3 sequences, roughly 14% of them appearing once. What was sequenced was blood. The receptor set was obtained from a middle-aged woman with Graves' ophthalmopathy.

There are many counts of this clonotype. The chain has TRBV25-1 and TRBJ2-7, with D possibly being TRBD2 (6 bases). The CDR3 spans 12 residues. Germline V gene sequence: CDR1 MGHDK, CDR2 SYGVNS. V was shortened by 9 bases and J by 5 bases, with 14 bases between the two germline ends. The CDR3 DNA sequence: TGTGCCAGTGCAACTAGCATGCACGAGCAGTACTTC. It codes for CASATSMHEQYF.

In this sample, this clonotype turned up many times. J is TRBJ1-2 and V is TRBV19; no clear D gene. The V gene lost 6 bases and the J gene lost 3 bases, with 14 bases spanning the gap. CDR3 length: 14 residues. CDR1 is LNHDA and CDR2 is SQIVND in the germline V gene (reference sequence). This CDR3 is CASSPDGRYYGYTF. The CDR3 nucleotides are TGTGCCAGTAGCCCAGACGGTCGATACTATGGCTACACCTTC.

In this sample, this clonotype turned up many times. The chain couples TRBV6-8 to TRBJ2-5, with TRBD2 matching over 10 bases. CDR1 is MNHGY and CDR2 is SAAAGT in the germline V gene. The length of the CDR3 is 19 residues. V dropped 6 bases and J dropped 1; count of bases not matched to a gene: 17. The CDR3: CASRPPGTSASFIQETQYF. In DNA, the CDR3 is TGTGCCAGCAGGCCCCCCGGGACTAGCGCAAGTTTTATCCAAGAGACCCAGTACTTC.

V and J are TRBV18 and TRBJ2-7; no definite D call. This CDR3 comprises 14 residues. The germline V gene encodes CDR1 KGHSH and CDR2 LQKENI. Trimming took off 1 base at V and 4 bases at J, with 11 bases between the two ends. The CDR3 here is CASSPRTTAYEQYF. Written as DNA, the CDR3 is TGTGCCAGCTCACCACGGACCACAGCTTACGAGCAGTACTTC.

This clonotype was counted ten times or more. V is TRBV28 and J is TRBJ1-1, with 11 nucleotides matching TRBD1. The CDR3 is 14 residues long. Per germline, CDR1 MDHEN and CDR2 SYDVKM. The V and J ends lost 6 bases and 5 bases, in that order; junction bases with no gene match: 5. The CDR3 loop is CASRWTGGQTEAFF. CDR3 coding DNA: TGTGCCAGCAGGTGGACAGGGGGCCAGACTGAAGCTTTCTTT.

This clonotype was counted ten times or more. V usage is TRBV7-3 and J usage is TRBJ2-5, with TRBD2 matching 10 bases. CDR1 is SGHTA and CDR2 is FQGTGA in the germline V gene. The CDR3 extends over 13 amino acids. V trimming: 6 bases; J trimming: 4 bases; junction bases outside the gene matches: 2. The CDR3: CASSRTSGETQYF. CDR3 coding DNA: TGTGCCAGCAGTCGGACTAGCGGAGAGACCCAGTACTTC.

This clonotype was seen many times. Written as DNA, the CDR3 is TGCAGTACGCGCTATGGCTACACCTTC. This encodes CSTRYGYTF. The rearrangement links TRBV20-1 to TRBJ1-2; D unclear. V was shortened by 8 bases and J by 4 bases, with 5 bases between the two germline ends. The CDR3 totals 9 residues. CDR1 and CDR2 from the germline V gene are DFQATT and SNEGSKA (reference sequence).

This clonotype appeared many times. The V and J genes are TRBV6-5 and TRBJ2-5, with D possibly being TRBD1 (6 bases). Deletions cut 2 bases from V and 5 bases from J, with 15 bases between. CDR3 size: 15 residues. Germline V gene lookup returns CDR1 MNHEY and CDR2 SVGAGI. The CDR3: CASSYGAGVSETQYF. CDR3 bases: TGTGCCAGCAGTTACGGCGCAGGGGTATCGGAGACCCAGTACTTC.

This clonotype has a handful of counts. V is TRBV10-3 and J is TRBJ2-7, with D maybe TRBD2 (7 bases). Trimming pared 0 bases from V and 3 bases from J, leaving 12 bases between. Germline-derived CDR1 and CDR2 are ENHRY and SYGVKD. The CDR3 contains 15 residues. The CDR3 DNA reads TGTGCCATCAGTGAGTCACAGGGACTAAACTACGAGCAGTACTTC. Protein: CAISESQGLNYEQYF.

Ten or more counts support this clonotype. The rearrangement links TRBV30 to TRBJ1-2; D uncertain. Germline V gene lookup returns CDR1 GTSNPN and CDR2 SVGIG (reference sequence). The ends were cut back, 2 bases at V and 5 bases at J, with 9 bases in the middle. The CDR3 covers 12 residues. In nucleotides, the CDR3 is TGTGCCTGGAGTCAACACCAATATGGCTACACCTTC. Its protein product is CAWSQHQYGYTF.

In this sample, this clonotype turned up many times. The junction shows a germline mismatch at one end, possibly a read error. This chain joins TRBV12-3 or TRBV12-4 and TRBJ1-5; D is ambiguous. The length of the CDR3 is 16 residues. Here the CDR3 DNA reads TGTGCCAGCAATTTATTTTGGGGAGGGATGGGCCAGCCCCAGCATTTT. Translated, it gives CASNLFWGGMGQPQHF.

This clonotype has ten or more counts. V gene TRBV19 combines with J gene TRBJ2-7, with D possibly TRBD1 on 6 matching bases. V was shortened by 8 bases and J by 6 bases, with 20 bases between the two germline ends. Germline CDR1 is LNHDA and CDR2 is SQIVND (reference sequence). The CDR3 spans 14 residues. The CDR3 spells CASRSLQGDGEQYF. CDR3 DNA sequence: TGTGCCAGTCGGTCGTTACAGGGTGATGGCGAGCAGTACTTC.

This clonotype appeared many times. The J gene is TRBJ2-7, the V gene TRBV6-2 or TRBV6-3, with 8 bases matching TRBD1. J lost 2 bases, V lost 2 bases, and 2 bases had no gene match. The CDR3 extends over 14 amino acids. The germline V gene encodes CDR1 MNHEY and CDR2 SVGEGT. CDR3: CASSYGRGPYEQYF. CDR3 bases: TGTGCCAGCAGTTACGGCAGGGGGCCCTACGAGCAGTACTTC.

This clonotype was counted only a few times. The rearrangement joins TRBV30 to TRBJ1-1; tentatively, D is TRBD1 (5 bases). The length of the CDR3 is 11 residues. The germline V gene has CDR1 GTSNPN and CDR2 SVGIG (reference sequence). V lost 0 bases to trimming and J lost 8 bases, with 7 bases between them. DNA of the CDR3: TGTGCCTGGAGTGTATACAGGGAAGCTTTCTTT. It is translated as CAWSVYREAFF.

This clonotype was counted many times. This rearrangement joins TRBV5-1 to TRBJ2-7; the D is unclear. Germline CDR1 reads SGHRS; CDR2 reads YFSETQ. There are 14 residues in the CDR3. V gave up 0 bases and J gave up 5 bases, with 12 bases separating them. The CDR3 loop is CASSLERVRDEQYF. CDR3 nucleotide sequence: TGCGCCAGCAGCTTGGAAAGGGTTCGGGACGAGCAGTACTTC.

In DNA form, the CDR3 reads TGTGCCAGCGGTCCCGTAAACAGGGACTATGGCTACACCTTC. Amino acids: CASGPVNRDYGYTF. V usage is TRBV6-2 or TRBV6-3 and J usage is TRBJ1-2; a possible D gene is TRBD1 (6 bases). The V gene lost 8 bases and the J gene lost 3 bases, with 16 bases spanning the gap. The CDR3 covers 14 residues. Germline CDR1 and CDR2: MNHEY and SVGEGT.

The V call is TRBV7-2, the J call TRBJ1-5; D possibly corresponds to TRBD1 (5 bases). The V gene's germline CDR1 is SGHTA and CDR2 FQGNSA. V was trimmed by 2 bases and J by 5 bases, leaving 10 bases between them. The CDR3 runs 14 residues. The CDR3: CASSLQGGYQPQHF. The CDR3 nucleotides are TGTGCCAGCAGCTTACAGGGAGGTTATCAGCCCCAGCATTTT. Full variable domain (remainder filled in from reference TRBV7-2 and TRBJ1-5): GAGVSQSPSNKVTEKGKDVELRCDPISGHTALYWYRQSLGQGLEFLIYFQGNSAPDKSGLPSDRFSAERTGGSVSTLTIQRTQQEDSAVYLCASSLQGGYQPQHFGDGTRLSIL.

This clonotype was counted many times. The chain joins TRBV7-3 to TRBJ2-6, with 11 bases matching TRBD1. Germline trimming cut 5 bases from V and 3 bases from J; bases unmatched to any gene: 12. CDR1 is SGHTA and CDR2 is FQGTGA in the germline V gene. This CDR3 spans 19 amino acids. In DNA form, the CDR3 reads TGTGCCAGCAGCCGGGGCGGGACAGGGGGTTTTTTTGGGGCCAACGTCCTGACTTTC. Protein product: CASSRGGTGGFFGANVLTF.

At least ten counts were recorded for this clonotype. The chain has TRBV7-8 and TRBJ1-1; D remains ambiguous. Germline CDR1 is SGHVS and CDR2 is FQNEAQ. The CDR3 spans 14 residues. With 3 bases removed from V and 1 base from J, the gap between germline ends came to 9 bases. In DNA, the CDR3 is TGTGCCAGCAGCTTTAGTATGGCGAACACTGAAGCTTTCTTT. Its protein is CASSFSMANTEAFF.

This clonotype was counted between two and nine times. The V and J genes are TRBV15 and TRBJ1-5, with D possibly TRBD1 on 6 matching bases. Germline CDR1 reads LNHNV; CDR2 reads YYDKDF (reference sequence). CDR3 size: 20 residues. The V and J ends lost 0 bases and 2 bases respectively, with 23 bases between them. CDR3 nucleotides: TGTGCCACCAGCAGAGATCTAAGGTGGCAGGGGTTTTCGGGCAATCAGCCCCAGCATTTT. Its protein product is CATSRDLRWQGFSGNQPQHF.

The chain combines TRBV18 with TRBJ2-5; 8 bases map to TRBD1. The CDR3 consists of 17 residues. Germline V gives CDR1 KGHSH, CDR2 LQKENI. The trim removed 3 bases at V and 5 bases at J, leaving 14 bases unmatched. The CDR3 loop reads CASSPPASTDRGETQYF. The CDR3 bases are TGTGCCAGCTCACCCCCCGCATCGACAGACAGGGGTGAGACCCAGTACTTC.